The rows below give T cell receptor beta chains drawn from one sample of a study of healthy donors' naive CD4 and CD8 T cells. MiXCR, run by TCRdb on the reads, gives a single entry per CDR3 protein. The sample has approximately 180,000 distinct CDR3 sequences; around 74% are singletons. Specimen: naive CD4+ and CD8+ T cells sorted from blood, pooled from several donors. The origin of the receptors is a pool of human donors in good health; the sample pools cells from several healthy donors. The conserved cysteine and the conserved F or W are not part of the CDR3 here. D genes are given only for firm matches.

-	TRBV20-1	TRBJ2-1	SARDGRMASEQF
TRBD2	TRBV19	TRBJ2-7	ASSIESSGSKSYEQY
-	TRBV20-1	TRBJ2-7	SAAPLEQY
-	TRBV29-1	TRBJ1-2	SVEWNYGYT
-	TRBV5-6	TRBJ2-1	ASSSWTHEQF
-	TRBV19	TRBJ2-5	ASSPASGQETQY
-	TRBV29-1	TRBJ2-7	SASRDPYEQY
-	TRBV6-5	TRBJ2-3	ASSSFQWGVSTDTQY
-	TRBV19	TRBJ1-3	ASSVGAGSGNTIY
TRBD1	TRBV20-1	TRBJ1-1	SAKLTGTGSNTEAF
TRBD1	TRBV29-1	TRBJ1-2	SVTGGEGYT
-	TRBV29-1	TRBJ1-2	SVELGRAI
-	TRBV6-2/TRBV6-3	TRBJ1-1	ASSYRPDTTNTEAF
-	TRBV29-1	TRBJ2-3	SVRYKDTQY
-	TRBV19	TRBJ2-7	ASSIFSGVEQY
-	TRBV6-5	TRBJ2-5	ASSRKETQY
-	TRBV7-2	TRBJ1-5	ASSLNRGGFGNQPQH
TRBD1	TRBV27	TRBJ2-1	ASSRDRGEQF
TRBD1	TRBV29-1	TRBJ1-2	SADRDYGYT
-	TRBV19	TRBJ2-1	ASLGFHEQF
TRBD2	TRBV18	TRBJ2-1	ASSPLPSGNNEQF
-	TRBV18	TRBJ1-1	ASSIDRCTEAF
TRBD1	TRBV5-1	TRBJ1-4	ASSRGTGLIEKLF
TRBD2	TRBV27	TRBJ2-1	ASSGLAGLNEQF
TRBD1	TRBV19	TRBJ1-5	ASSNQNRGSNQPQH
-	TRBV6-2/TRBV6-3	TRBJ2-7	AGRRTGFGDEQY
-	TRBV29-1	TRBJ2-1	SGCTGTSYNEQF
TRBD2	TRBV29-1	TRBJ2-3	SVDGREGTDTQY